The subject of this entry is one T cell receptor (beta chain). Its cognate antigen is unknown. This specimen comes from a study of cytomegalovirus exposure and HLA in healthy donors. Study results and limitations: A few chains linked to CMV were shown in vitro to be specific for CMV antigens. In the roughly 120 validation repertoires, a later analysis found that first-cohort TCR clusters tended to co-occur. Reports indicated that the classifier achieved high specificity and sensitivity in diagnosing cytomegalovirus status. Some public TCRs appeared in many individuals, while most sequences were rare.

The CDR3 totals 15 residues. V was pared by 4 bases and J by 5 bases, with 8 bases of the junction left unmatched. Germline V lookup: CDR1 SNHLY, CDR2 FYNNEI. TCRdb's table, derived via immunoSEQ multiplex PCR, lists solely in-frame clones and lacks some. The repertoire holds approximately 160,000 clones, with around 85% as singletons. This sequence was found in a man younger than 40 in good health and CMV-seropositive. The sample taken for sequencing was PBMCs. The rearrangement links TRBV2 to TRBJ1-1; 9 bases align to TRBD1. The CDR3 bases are TGTGCCAGCAGTGCCACAGGGGGCGCGGAGACTGAAGCTTTCTTT. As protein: CASSATGGAETEAFF.